Listed below are T cell receptor beta chains from one sample, sequenced in a study of shared clonotypes between healthy human individuals. The table came from immunoSEQ multiplex PCR; TCRdb's copy has only in-frame clones and leaves some out. The data show 1,100,000 or so clones, 75% to 80% seen once. Sequenced input: memory CD4+ T cells from PBMCs. Receptor source: a man aged 18 to 30 in good health. Some clones in this sample may be carry-over from other donors' samples. CDR3s include the opening cysteine and the closing phenylalanine or tryptophan. Each record gives: V gene, D gene, J gene, clone size, CDR3 DNA, CDR3 protein. D genes are given only for firm matches. Some rows mark clone size as missing; the rest say once, few, many or name a class of expanded clone.

v_call: TRBV28
d_call: TRBD2
j_call: TRBJ2-7
clone_size: -
cdr3_nt: TGTGCCAGCAGTCATCTAGCGGGACTGTCCTACGAGCAGTACTTC
cdr3_aa: CASSHLAGLSYEQYF

v_call: TRBV11-2
d_call: -
j_call: TRBJ2-3
clone_size: -
cdr3_nt: TGTGCCAGCAGCTTAGGCTTAGGGGGGATAGATACGCAGTATTTT
cdr3_aa: CASSLGLGGIDTQYF

v_call: TRBV2
d_call: -
j_call: TRBJ1-1
clone_size: -
cdr3_nt: TGTGCCAGCAGTGGTGTGTCGGGGGCCACTGAAGCTTTCTTT
cdr3_aa: CASSGVSGATEAFF

v_call: TRBV28
d_call: -
j_call: TRBJ1-5
clone_size: -
cdr3_nt: TGTGCCAGCAGTTTATCAGGGATGAATCAGCCCCAGCATTTT
cdr3_aa: CASSLSGMNQPQHF

v_call: TRBV28
d_call: TRBD1
j_call: TRBJ2-5
clone_size: -
cdr3_nt: TGTGCCAGCAGCGCGCCGGGACAGGGGTGGCAAGAGACCCAGTACTTC
cdr3_aa: CASSAPGQGWQETQYF

v_call: TRBV30
d_call: TRBD1
j_call: TRBJ1-2
clone_size: -
cdr3_nt: TGTGCCTGGAAGACAGGGGGGGCCTATGGCTACACCTTC
cdr3_aa: CAWKTGGAYGYTF

v_call: TRBV10-3
d_call: -
j_call: TRBJ2-3
clone_size: -
cdr3_nt: TGTGCCATCAGCGGGGGTGGGGGCACAGATACGCAGTATTTT
cdr3_aa: CAISGGGGTDTQYF

v_call: TRBV29-1
d_call: -
j_call: TRBJ2-4
clone_size: -
cdr3_nt: TGCAGCGTTGGGGGGAGTGGGGTAGGGAGCAAAAACATTCAGTACTTC
cdr3_aa: CSVGGSGVGSKNIQYF

v_call: TRBV25-1
d_call: TRBD2
j_call: TRBJ2-3
clone_size: -
cdr3_nt: TGTGCCAGCAGTGAACTGGGGCGGGGGGCTAAAGCAGATACGCAGTATTTT
cdr3_aa: CASSELGRGAKADTQYF

v_call: TRBV2
d_call: -
j_call: TRBJ1-4
clone_size: -
cdr3_nt: TGTGCCAGCAGCGCAGTTGCAACTAATGAAAAACTGTTTTTT
cdr3_aa: CASSAVATNEKLFF

v_call: TRBV11-2
d_call: TRBD1
j_call: TRBJ2-7
clone_size: -
cdr3_nt: TGTGCCAGCAGCGCCCGTCAGGGGGCATCTGTTTACGAGCAGTACTTC
cdr3_aa: CASSARQGASVYEQYF

v_call: TRBV18
d_call: TRBD2
j_call: TRBJ2-1
clone_size: -
cdr3_nt: TGTGCCAGCTCACCGCGGCTAGCGGGCTACAATGAGCAGTTCTTC
cdr3_aa: CASSPRLAGYNEQFF

v_call: TRBV2
d_call: -
j_call: TRBJ2-7
clone_size: -
cdr3_nt: TGTGCCAGCAGTGAACTCAGGGGTTTTTACGAGCAGTACTTC
cdr3_aa: CASSELRGFYEQYF

v_call: TRBV29-1
d_call: -
j_call: TRBJ2-7
clone_size: -
cdr3_nt: TGCAGCGTTCGACCATCCGCGTCCTACGAGCAGTACTTC
cdr3_aa: CSVRPSASYEQYF

v_call: TRBV4-3
d_call: -
j_call: TRBJ1-1
clone_size: -
cdr3_nt: TGCGCCAGCAGCCGAACAGGGACCACTGAAGCTTTCTTT
cdr3_aa: CASSRTGTTEAFF

v_call: TRBV5-1
d_call: TRBD1
j_call: TRBJ2-5
clone_size: -
cdr3_nt: TGCGCCAGCAGCTCTGGGACAGAAGAGACCCAGTACTTC
cdr3_aa: CASSSGTEETQYF

v_call: TRBV11-1
d_call: TRBD2
j_call: TRBJ2-1
clone_size: -
cdr3_nt: TGTGCCAGCACCACACTAGCGGGAAACAGTGAGCAGTTCTTC
cdr3_aa: CASTTLAGNSEQFF

v_call: TRBV7-2
d_call: -
j_call: TRBJ1-1
clone_size: once
cdr3_nt: TGTGCCAGCTGCCTGGAAGGGAACACTGAAGCTTTCTTT
cdr3_aa: CASCLEGNTEAFF

v_call: TRBV9
d_call: -
j_call: TRBJ2-3
clone_size: -
cdr3_nt: TGTGCCAGCAGCCCCGGGGCAGAGTGGGATACGCAGTATTTT
cdr3_aa: CASSPGAEWDTQYF

v_call: TRBV5-4
d_call: -
j_call: TRBJ1-4
clone_size: -
cdr3_nt: TGTGCCAGCAGCTTGGGGACGGACAATGAAAAACTGTTTTTT
cdr3_aa: CASSLGTDNEKLFF

v_call: TRBV2
d_call: TRBD1
j_call: TRBJ2-3
clone_size: -
cdr3_nt: TGTGCCAGCAGTGGGCCGCTCCGGGACAGGGGCACAGATACGCAGTATTTT
cdr3_aa: CASSGPLRDRGTDTQYF

v_call: TRBV5-4
d_call: -
j_call: TRBJ2-1
clone_size: few
cdr3_nt: TGTGCCAGCAGCTTGGGGCAGCCCAGCTCCTACAATGAGCAGTTCTTC
cdr3_aa: CASSLGQPSSYNEQFF

v_call: TRBV28
d_call: -
j_call: TRBJ2-3
clone_size: -
cdr3_nt: TGTGCCAGCACCCGACTTCCGGGACGGGGTTTTTCGGATGGTACGCAGTATTTT
cdr3_aa: CASTRLPGRGFSDGTQYF

v_call: TRBV11-2
d_call: -
j_call: TRBJ2-7
clone_size: -
cdr3_nt: TGTGCCAGCAGCTCTTTAAGGTCCCTCCCGTACGAGCAGTACTTC
cdr3_aa: CASSSLRSLPYEQYF

v_call: TRBV7-3
d_call: -
j_call: TRBJ2-3
clone_size: many
cdr3_nt: TGTGCCAGCAGCCCGACTGGGATGAGCACAGATACGCAGTATTTT
cdr3_aa: CASSPTGMSTDTQYF

v_call: TRBV27
d_call: TRBD2
j_call: TRBJ2-3
clone_size: -
cdr3_nt: TGTGCCAGCAGTGGCTATAGCGGGGACTCCACAGATACGCAGTATTTT
cdr3_aa: CASSGYSGDSTDTQYF

v_call: TRBV7-3
d_call: -
j_call: TRBJ1-1
clone_size: once
cdr3_nt: TGTGCCAGCAGCACCACTCAGAGGGACACTGAAGCTTTCTTT
cdr3_aa: CASSTTQRDTEAFF

v_call: TRBV10-3
d_call: -
j_call: TRBJ1-1
clone_size: -
cdr3_nt: TGTGCCATCAGTGAGTCGGGAGAGGAAGCTTTCTTT
cdr3_aa: CAISESGEEAFF

v_call: TRBV16
d_call: -
j_call: TRBJ1-2
clone_size: -
cdr3_nt: TGTGCCAGCAGCCCCGCGTCGGGGGACTATGGCTACACCTTC
cdr3_aa: CASSPASGDYGYTF

v_call: TRBV2
d_call: -
j_call: TRBJ2-5
clone_size: -
cdr3_nt: TGTGCCAGCAGTGGGGGGGAGACCCAGTACTTC
cdr3_aa: CASSGGETQYF

v_call: TRBV19
d_call: TRBD2
j_call: TRBJ2-7
clone_size: once
cdr3_nt: TGTGCCAGTAGTACAGGGACTAGCCGCCCCTACGAGCAGTACTTC
cdr3_aa: CASSTGTSRPYEQYF

v_call: TRBV23-1
d_call: TRBD2
j_call: TRBJ2-1
clone_size: -
cdr3_nt: TGCGCCAGCACGCCGCGGGGCGGGAGATACGATGAGCAGTTCTTC
cdr3_aa: CASTPRGGRYDEQFF

v_call: TRBV5-1
d_call: -
j_call: TRBJ1-2
clone_size: -
cdr3_nt: TGCGCCAGCAGCTTGGAAGGGGCACTGGGGGGCTACACCTTC
cdr3_aa: CASSLEGALGGYTF

v_call: TRBV28
d_call: -
j_call: TRBJ1-1
clone_size: -
cdr3_nt: TGTGCCAGCAAAAAAGTTTGGGGGAACACTGAAGCTTTCTTT
cdr3_aa: CASKKVWGNTEAFF

v_call: TRBV5-1
d_call: TRBD2
j_call: TRBJ2-1
clone_size: few
cdr3_nt: TGCGCCAGCAGCTTGGCCTCGGGAGGGCCCCACAATGAGCAGTTCTTC
cdr3_aa: CASSLASGGPHNEQFF

v_call: TRBV10-3
d_call: TRBD1
j_call: TRBJ1-2
clone_size: -
cdr3_nt: TGTGCCATCAGTGATCCGAGGACAGGGGGCAACTATGGCTACACCTTC
cdr3_aa: CAISDPRTGGNYGYTF

v_call: TRBV15
d_call: -
j_call: TRBJ1-1
clone_size: few
cdr3_nt: TGTGCCACCAGCAGAGGGGCGAACACTGAAGCTTTCTTT
cdr3_aa: CATSRGANTEAFF

v_call: TRBV2
d_call: -
j_call: TRBJ1-4
clone_size: -
cdr3_nt: TGTGCCAGCAGTTCCTCAGGGGTCCTTAATGAAAAACTGTTTTTT
cdr3_aa: CASSSSGVLNEKLFF

v_call: TRBV18
d_call: -
j_call: TRBJ1-5
clone_size: -
cdr3_nt: TGTGCCAGCTCCCCATTACCCAGTGGGAATCAGCCCCAGCATTTT
cdr3_aa: CASSPLPSGNQPQHF

v_call: TRBV2
d_call: -
j_call: TRBJ2-5
clone_size: -
cdr3_nt: TGTGCCAGCAGTTACCGGGGGAAAGAGACCCAGTACTTC
cdr3_aa: CASSYRGKETQYF

v_call: TRBV14
d_call: -
j_call: TRBJ2-3
clone_size: -
cdr3_nt: TGTGCCAGCACCGGGGACATCTGGGATACGCAGTATTTT
cdr3_aa: CASTGDIWDTQYF

v_call: TRBV27
d_call: -
j_call: TRBJ2-2
clone_size: -
cdr3_nt: TGTGCCAGCACAGGACAGTCGAACACCGGGGAGCTGTTTTTT
cdr3_aa: CASTGQSNTGELFF

v_call: TRBV5-1
d_call: -
j_call: TRBJ2-1
clone_size: -
cdr3_nt: TGCGCCAGCAGCCATCGGTCCGGGTCCTACAATGAGCAGTTCTTC
cdr3_aa: CASSHRSGSYNEQFF

v_call: TRBV6-1
d_call: -
j_call: TRBJ1-3
clone_size: -
cdr3_nt: TGTGCCAGCTCTAGGGGGACTGGAAACACCATATATTTT
cdr3_aa: CASSRGTGNTIYF

v_call: TRBV11-2
d_call: -
j_call: TRBJ2-5
clone_size: -
cdr3_nt: TGTGCCAGCAGCCCCCAAGCAGGGTCGATTCAAGAGACCCAGTACTTC
cdr3_aa: CASSPQAGSIQETQYF

v_call: TRBV5-1
d_call: -
j_call: TRBJ1-1
clone_size: -
cdr3_nt: TGCGCCAGCAGCATGGGGGGAGCGAACACTGAAGCTTTCTTT
cdr3_aa: CASSMGGANTEAFF

v_call: TRBV6-5
d_call: -
j_call: TRBJ2-3
clone_size: -
cdr3_nt: TGTGCCAGCAGCCGAGACACCAGCACAGATACGCAGTATTTT
cdr3_aa: CASSRDTSTDTQYF

v_call: TRBV5-1
d_call: -
j_call: TRBJ1-1
clone_size: -
cdr3_nt: TGCGCCAGCAGCTTAACCCCGGTCACTATTAACACTGAAGCTTTCTTT
cdr3_aa: CASSLTPVTINTEAFF

v_call: TRBV4-2
d_call: TRBD1
j_call: TRBJ2-7
clone_size: -
cdr3_nt: TGTGCCAGCAGCCAGCTGGGACAGGGGGACTCCTACGAGCAGTACTTC
cdr3_aa: CASSQLGQGDSYEQYF

v_call: TRBV18
d_call: TRBD1
j_call: TRBJ1-2
clone_size: -
cdr3_nt: TGTGCCAGCTCACCAGACACAGGGGACTATGGCTACACCTTC
cdr3_aa: CASSPDTGDYGYTF

v_call: TRBV27
d_call: -
j_call: TRBJ1-3
clone_size: once
cdr3_nt: TGTGCCAGCAGTACCGGTGACTCTGGAAACACCATATATTTT
cdr3_aa: CASSTGDSGNTIYF

v_call: TRBV2
d_call: TRBD1
j_call: TRBJ2-3
clone_size: -
cdr3_nt: TGTGCCAGTTACCTTCCCGGGACAGGGCCCGGTAGCACAGATACGCAGTATTTT
cdr3_aa: CASYLPGTGPGSTDTQYF

v_call: TRBV15
d_call: TRBD1
j_call: TRBJ1-4
clone_size: -
cdr3_nt: TGTGCCACCAGCAGGATTATACAGGGGGGAAAACTGTTTTTT
cdr3_aa: CATSRIIQGGKLFF

v_call: TRBV30
d_call: TRBD1
j_call: TRBJ1-1
clone_size: -
cdr3_nt: TGTGCCTCCGGACAGGGGGCTTCGATGAACACTGAAGCTTTCTTT
cdr3_aa: CASGQGASMNTEAFF

v_call: TRBV15
d_call: -
j_call: TRBJ1-5
clone_size: -
cdr3_nt: TGTGCCACCAGCAGAGATTCCTCGAATCAGCCCCAGCATTTT
cdr3_aa: CATSRDSSNQPQHF

v_call: TRBV9
d_call: -
j_call: TRBJ2-1
clone_size: -
cdr3_nt: TGTGCCAGCAGCGTTAGTAGCGGCTACAATGAGCAGTTCTTC
cdr3_aa: CASSVSSGYNEQFF

v_call: TRBV6-4
d_call: -
j_call: TRBJ2-1
clone_size: -
cdr3_nt: TGTGCCAGCAGTGGTAACCGCCTGGGGGATAATGAGCAGTTCTTC
cdr3_aa: CASSGNRLGDNEQFF

v_call: TRBV18
d_call: -
j_call: TRBJ1-1
clone_size: -
cdr3_nt: TGTGCCAGCTCAGCAGTGGTTACTGAAGCTTTCTTT
cdr3_aa: CASSAVVTEAFF

v_call: TRBV4-2
d_call: -
j_call: TRBJ2-6
clone_size: few
cdr3_nt: TGTGCCAGCAGCCAAGACTGGAGCTCTGGGGCCAACGTCCTGACTTTC
cdr3_aa: CASSQDWSSGANVLTF